The sequence of this T cell receptor beta chain was determined in a study of blood T cell repertoires in COVID-19. This clone is medium-sized by share. Other DNA sequences from this sample encode an identical CDR3 as well. This CDR3 has 15 residues. Germline CDR1 and CDR2: ENHRY and SYGVKD. Trimming stripped 0 bases from V and 4 bases from J, with 12 bases between. Clones were read by immunoSEQ multiplex PCR, and TCRdb kept only the in-frame ones, dropping some. The top ten hold 8.5% to 10% of the sample, which has roughly 80,000 clones, 60% to 85% seen once. Sequencing was carried out using peripheral blood. This TCR was sampled from a human donor in a cohort sampled during active COVID-19. V and J are TRBV10-3 and TRBJ1-1; D perhaps matches TRBD1 (5 bases). This CDR3 reads CAISESGGLVTEAFF. CDR3 coding DNA: TGTGCCATCAGTGAGTCTGGGGGACTTGTCACTGAAGCTTTCTTT.